This paragraph covers one T cell receptor (beta chain) sequence. What it binds is unknown. These data are taken from a study of cytomegalovirus exposure and HLA in healthy donors. Whole-study findings and limits: As immune exposure information, only CMV serostatus was available.

This CDR3 is built from 17 residues. Germline CDR1 reads SGHRS; CDR2 reads YFSETQ. V gave up 1 base and J gave up 6 bases, with 20 bases separating them. The study ran its PCR with 60 Vbeta and 13 Jbeta primers. Assay used: immunoSEQ multiplex PCR; TCRdb lists only in-frame clones, some missing. The sample holds roughly 89,000 clones, approximately 80% seen once. This TCR was recovered from a man in his late teens or twenties in good health and CMV-seronegative. The chain links TRBV5-1 to TRBJ2-1, with D tentatively TRBD2 (7 bases). The sample consisted of PBMCs. The CDR3 spells CASSLRNRGGAVNEQFF. As DNA, the CDR3 is TGCGCCAGCAGCTTGCGCAATAGGGGGGGGGCCGTCAATGAGCAGTTCTTC.